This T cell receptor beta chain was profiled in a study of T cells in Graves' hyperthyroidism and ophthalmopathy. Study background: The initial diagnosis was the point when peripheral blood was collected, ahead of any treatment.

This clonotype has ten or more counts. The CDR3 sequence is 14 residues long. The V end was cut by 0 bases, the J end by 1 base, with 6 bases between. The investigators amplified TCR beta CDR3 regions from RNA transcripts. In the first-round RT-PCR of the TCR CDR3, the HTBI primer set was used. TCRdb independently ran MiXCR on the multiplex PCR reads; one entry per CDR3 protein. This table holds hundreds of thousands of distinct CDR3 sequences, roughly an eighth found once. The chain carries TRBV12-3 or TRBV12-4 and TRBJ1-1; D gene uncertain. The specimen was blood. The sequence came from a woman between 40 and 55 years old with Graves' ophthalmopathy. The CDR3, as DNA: TGTGCCAGCAGTTTAGCGCGCGGGAACACTGAAGCTTTCTTT. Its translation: CASSLARGNTEAFF.